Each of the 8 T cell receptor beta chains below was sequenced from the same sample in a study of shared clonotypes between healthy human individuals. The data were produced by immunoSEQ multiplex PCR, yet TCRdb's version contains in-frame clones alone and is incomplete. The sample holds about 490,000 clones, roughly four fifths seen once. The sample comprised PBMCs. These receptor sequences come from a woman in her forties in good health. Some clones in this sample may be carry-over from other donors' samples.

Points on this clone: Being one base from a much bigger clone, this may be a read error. CDR3 sequence reads: CASSPPNLGDAQYF. CDR3 DNA: TGTGCCAGCAGCCCCCCAAACCTCGGGGATGCGCAGTATTTT. The chain has TRBV7-2 and TRBJ2-3; TRBD2 is a possible D gene (5 bases). Per the germline V gene, CDR1 is SGHTA and CDR2 is FQGNSA. Trimming left V 5 bases short and J 10 bases short, with 19 bases between. The CDR3 totals 14 residues.

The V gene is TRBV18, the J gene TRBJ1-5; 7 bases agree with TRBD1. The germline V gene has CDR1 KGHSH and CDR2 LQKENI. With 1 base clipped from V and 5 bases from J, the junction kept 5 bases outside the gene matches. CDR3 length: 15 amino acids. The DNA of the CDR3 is TGTGCCAGCTCACCACAGCCGGGACAGTATCAGCCCCAGCATTTT. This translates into CASSPQPGQYQPQHF.

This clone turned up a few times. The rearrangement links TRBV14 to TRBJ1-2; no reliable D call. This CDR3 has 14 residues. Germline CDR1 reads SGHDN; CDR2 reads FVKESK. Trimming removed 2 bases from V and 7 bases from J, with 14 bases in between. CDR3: CASSQRDGFVGYTF. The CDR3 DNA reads TGTGCCAGCAGCCAACGCGACGGGTTCGTTGGCTACACCTTC.

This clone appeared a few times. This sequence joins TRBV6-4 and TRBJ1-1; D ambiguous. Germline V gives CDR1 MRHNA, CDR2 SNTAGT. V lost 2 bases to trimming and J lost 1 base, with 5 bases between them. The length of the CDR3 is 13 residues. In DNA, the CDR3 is TGTGCCAGCAGTGACGGGGAGAACACTGAAGCTTTCTTT. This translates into CASSDGENTEAFF.

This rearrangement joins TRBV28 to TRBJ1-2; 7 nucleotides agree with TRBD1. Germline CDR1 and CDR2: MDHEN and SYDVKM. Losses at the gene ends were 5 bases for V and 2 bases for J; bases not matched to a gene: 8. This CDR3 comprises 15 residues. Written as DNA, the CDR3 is TGTGCCAGCAGTCCGTACCCGACAGGGAACTATGGCTACACCTTC. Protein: CASSPYPTGNYGYTF.

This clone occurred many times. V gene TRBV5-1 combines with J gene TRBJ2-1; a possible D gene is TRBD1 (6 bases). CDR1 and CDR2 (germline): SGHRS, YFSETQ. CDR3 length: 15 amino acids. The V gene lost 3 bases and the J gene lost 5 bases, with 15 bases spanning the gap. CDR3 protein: CASSWSGQQNNEQFF. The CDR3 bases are TGCGCCAGCAGCTGGTCTGGACAGCAAAACAATGAGCAGTTCTTC.

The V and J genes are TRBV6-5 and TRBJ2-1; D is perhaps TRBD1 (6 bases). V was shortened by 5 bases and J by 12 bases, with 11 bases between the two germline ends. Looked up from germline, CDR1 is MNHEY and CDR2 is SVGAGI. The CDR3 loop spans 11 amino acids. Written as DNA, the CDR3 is TGTGCCAGCAGTACAGGGTTTGGGCAGTTCTTC. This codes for CASSTGFGQFF.

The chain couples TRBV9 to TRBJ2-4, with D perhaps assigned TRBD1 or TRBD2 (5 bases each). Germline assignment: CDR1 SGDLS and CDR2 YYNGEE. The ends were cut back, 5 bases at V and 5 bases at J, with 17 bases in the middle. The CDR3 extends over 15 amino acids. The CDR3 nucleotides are TGTGCCAGCAGTCCCGGGGCAGGGCTACAAAACATTCAGTACTTC. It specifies CASSPGAGLQNIQYF.